Following are 30 T cell receptor beta chains from one sample sequenced in a study of cytomegalovirus exposure and HLA in healthy donors. PCR amplification relied on 60 Vbeta primers (plus 13 Jbeta primers). The protocol was immunoSEQ multiplex PCR, while the TCRdb copy is restricted to in-frame clones and leaves out a portion. Among roughly 120,000 clones listed, roughly 68% were seen once. The sequenced material came from PBMCs. These receptors all stem from a man aged 25-45 years in good health and CMV-seropositive.

The V gene is TRBV15, the J gene TRBJ1-5; perhaps TRBD1 as D (5 bases). Germline assignment: CDR1 LNHNV and CDR2 YYDKDF (reference sequence). The CDR3 length is 15 residues. V was cut by 2 bases and J by 0 bases, with 8 bases left in between. As DNA, the CDR3 is TGTGCCACCAGCAGACCGGGACTTAGCAATCAGCCCCAGCATTTT. Protein: CATSRPGLSNQPQHF.

There are a few counts of this clone. This chain uses TRBV5-1 with TRBJ2-2; a weak D match, TRBD2 (6 bases). From germline, CDR1 is SGHRS and CDR2 YFSETQ. V lost 6 bases, J lost 7 bases, and 13 bases lay in between. The CDR3 totals 13 residues. CDR3 nucleotide sequence: TGCGCCAGCACCTTCCCGGGGGACGGGGAGCTGTTTTTT. Its protein product is CASTFPGDGELFF.

The chain uses TRBV6-1 and TRBJ2-1; 12 nucleotides agree with TRBD2. Looked up from germline, CDR1 is MNHNS and CDR2 is SASEGT. This CDR3 is built from 14 residues. With V trimmed by 8 bases and J by 4 bases, 3 bases remained unmatched. This chain's CDR3 is CASLTSGGYNEQFF. The CDR3 bases are TGTGCCAGCTTGACTAGCGGGGGATACAATGAGCAGTTCTTC.

A word on this clone: Compared with germline, one end of the junction differs, possibly owing to a read error. The genes are TRBV10-3 and TRBJ2-3; 13 nucleotides agree with TRBD2. Germline V gene data show CDR1 as ENHRY and CDR2 as SYGVKD. This CDR3 is built from 15 residues. The CDR3 DNA reads TGTGCCATCAGAGCCGGGACTAGCGGGACAGGTACGCAGTATTTT. This translates into CAIRAGTSGTGTQYF.

The rearrangement joins TRBV10-3 to TRBJ2-3; 7 nucleotides agree with TRBD2. In germline, CDR1 is ENHRY, CDR2 SYGVKD. CDR3 length: 14 residues. V shed 8 bases, J shed 0 bases, and the junction held 5 bases outside the gene matches. The CDR3 DNA is TGTGCCATCCCTAGCGGACCTAGCACAGATACGCAGTATTTT. Protein sequence: CAIPSGPSTDTQYF.

Only one count was recorded for this clone. The chain is built from TRBV5-1 and TRBJ2-5; 7 positions match TRBD2. The V gene's germline CDR1 is SGHRS and CDR2 YFSETQ. The CDR3 is 18 residues long. V trimming: 6 bases; J trimming: 4 bases; junction bases outside the gene matches: 21. CDR3 region: CASTTLPHRLALGETQYF. The DNA for the CDR3 is TGCGCCAGCACCACGCTCCCCCATAGACTAGCCCTTGGAGAGACCCAGTACTTC.

The genes are TRBV28 and TRBJ1-1; 11 bases agree with TRBD1. CDR1 and CDR2 (germline): MDHEN, SYDVKM. The V gene end was trimmed by 5 bases and the J gene end by 5 bases; junction bases not matched to a gene: 10. This CDR3 comprises 16 residues. This CDR3 reads CASSLFAGTGGTEAFF. The CDR3 DNA is TGTGCCAGCAGTCTATTTGCCGGGACAGGGGGGACTGAAGCTTTCTTT.

This clone was counted a single time. The gene calls are TRBV6-5 and TRBJ1-4; D is possibly TRBD1 (6 bases). Germline assignment: CDR1 MNHEY and CDR2 SVGAGI. The germline V and J ends were trimmed by 6 bases and 7 bases, with 15 bases remaining between them. The CDR3 runs to 14 residues. CDR3 nucleotide sequence: TGTGCCAGCAGGATGGGGGCAGAGGGTGAAAAACTGTTTTTT. Translating gives CASRMGAEGEKLFF.

The chain is built from TRBV29-1 and TRBJ2-7, with 10 bases aligning to TRBD1. The CDR3 sequence is 14 residues long. The trim removed 3 bases at V and 5 bases at J, leaving 7 bases unmatched. Germline lookup yields CDR1 SQVTM and CDR2 ANQGSEA. The CDR3 loop reads CSVESRDRGNEQYV. As DNA, the CDR3 is TGCAGCGTTGAGTCCCGGGACAGGGGCAACGAGCAGTACGTC.

The CDR3 coding sequence is TGTGCCATCAGTGAGTCGACAAGTGTGGAGACCCAGTACTTC. It encodes CAISESTSVETQYF. The chain recombines TRBV10-3 with TRBJ2-5, with D uncertain. The CDR3 extends over 14 amino acids. Germline V gene data show CDR1 as ENHRY and CDR2 as SYGVKD. Between the trimmed V and J ends, which lost 0 bases and 5 bases, there was a span of 10 bases.

The rearrangement links TRBV7-6 to TRBJ2-2, with a weak D call TRBD2 (6 bases). This CDR3 spans 16 amino acids. CDR1 and CDR2 (germline): SGHVS, FNYEAQ. The V end was cut by 1 base, the J end by 4 bases, with 13 bases between. The chain's CDR3 is CASSLDAGRITGELFF. For the CDR3, the DNA is TGTGCCAGCAGCTTAGACGCAGGGAGGATCACCGGGGAGCTGTTTTTT.

The rearrangement joins TRBV6-5 to TRBJ1-2; 9 nucleotides match TRBD1. Germline V gene data show CDR1 as MNHEY and CDR2 as SVGAGI. The V and J ends lost 4 bases and 7 bases, in that order; junction bases with no gene match: 10. The CDR3 has 15 amino acids. CDR3 nucleotide sequence: TGTGCCAGCAGTTTCGGGACAGGGTGGAGAGGTGGCTACACCTTC. Amino acids: CASSFGTGWRGGYTF.

In nucleotides, the CDR3 is TGTGCCAGCTCCTACAGGTCGTCGACCTTC. It encodes CASSYRSSTF. The rearrangement joins TRBV2 to TRBJ1-2; possible D gene TRBD1, 5 bases. Trimming pared 8 bases from V and 14 bases from J, leaving 15 bases between. The CDR3 runs to 10 residues. Per germline, CDR1 SNHLY and CDR2 FYNNEI. Looking up the rest from reference TRBV2 and TRBJ1-2 gives the full variable domain: EPEVTQTPSHQVTQMGQEVILRCVPISNHLYFYWYRQILGQKVEFLVSFYNNEISEKSEIFDDQFSVERPDGSNFTLKIRSTKLEDSAMYFCASSYRSSTFGSGTRLTVV.

CDR3 region: CASSFIGRDTQYF. In DNA form, the CDR3 reads TGTGCCAGCAGTTTTATTGGGAGGGATACGCAGTATTTT. This chain joins TRBV27 and TRBJ2-3; the D gene is possibly TRBD2 (6 bases). The CDR3 sequence is 13 residues long. Per the germline V gene, CDR1 is MNHEY and CDR2 is SMNVEV (reference sequence). The germline V and J ends were trimmed by 3 bases and 6 bases, with 10 bases remaining between them.

The J gene is TRBJ1-6, the V gene TRBV27, with D maybe TRBD1 (6 bases). The CDR3 length is 15 residues. V was shortened by 2 bases and J by 3 bases, with 8 bases between the two germline ends. CDR1 MNHEY and CDR2 SMNVEV come from the germline V gene (reference sequence). The CDR3, as DNA: TGTGCCAGCAGTTTAGGGGGCGGCTATAATTCACCCCTCCACTTT. Translation: CASSLGGGYNSPLHF.

This clone has only a few counts. This CDR3 is also generated by other DNA sequences in the sample. The gene calls are TRBV13 and TRBJ1-6; 9 bases line up with TRBD1. Germline V gene sequence: CDR1 PRHDT, CDR2 FYEKMQ (reference sequence). The ends lost 0 bases at V and 7 bases at J; junction bases unmatched: 1. The CDR3 contains 15 residues. The CDR3 DNA reads TGTGCCAGCAGCTTAGGGGGACAGGGCAATTCACCCCTCCACTTT. As protein: CASSLGGQGNSPLHF.

This chain links TRBV7-3 with TRBJ2-2; 7 bases fit TRBD2. The CDR3 is 15 amino acids. Germline V gives CDR1 SGHTA, CDR2 FQGTGA. Trimming took 0 bases from V and 6 from J; bases not matched to a gene: 4. The CDR3 coding sequence is TGTGCCAGCAGCTTAACCACGACTAGCCCCGGGGAGCTGTTTTTT. Protein sequence: CASSLTTTSPGELFF.

The V gene is TRBV27, the J gene TRBJ2-5, with 8 bases that match TRBD1. Germline loops: CDR1 MNHEY, CDR2 SMNVEV (reference sequence). V was pared by 4 bases and J by 5 bases, with 3 bases of the junction left unmatched. There are 13 residues in the CDR3. The CDR3 sequence: CASSSGGWETQYF. In nucleotides, the CDR3 is TGTGCCAGCAGTTCAGGGGGCTGGGAGACCCAGTACTTC.

This clone has only a few counts. The chain is built from TRBV27 and TRBJ2-3; TRBD1 aligns across 8 bases. The V gene's germline CDR1 is MNHEY and CDR2 SMNVEV (reference sequence). CDR3 size: 17 residues. V gave up 6 bases and J gave up 1 base; unmatched junction bases: 12. CDR3 amino acids: CASSTTGVESGTDTQYF. Written as DNA, the CDR3 is TGTGCCAGCAGCACGACAGGGGTGGAATCGGGCACAGATACGCAGTATTTT.

About this clone itself: The sample contains more than one DNA sequence encoding this CDR3. The chain recombines TRBV5-1 with TRBJ1-1; TRBD1 is a possible D gene (5 bases). CDR3 length equals 14 residues. The germline CDR1 and CDR2 sequences are SGHRS and YFSETQ. V gave up 1 base and J gave up 4 bases, with 11 bases separating them. CDR3 amino acids: CASSLMGQGTEAFF. CDR3 DNA sequence: TGCGCCAGCAGCTTGATGGGTCAGGGCACTGAAGCTTTCTTT. Combining the CDR3 with reference TRBV5-1 and TRBJ1-1 gives the whole variable domain KAGVTQTPRYLIKTRGQQVTLSCSPISGHRSVSWYQQTPGQGLQFLFEYFSETQRNKGNFPGRFSGRQFSNSRSEMNVSTLELGDSALYLCASSLMGQGTEAFFGQGTRLTVV.

This chain uses TRBV19 with TRBJ2-3, with 8 positions matching TRBD1. From germline, CDR1 is LNHDA and CDR2 SQIVND (reference sequence). V shed 6 bases, J shed 1 base, and the junction held 0 bases outside the gene matches. CDR3 length equals 13 residues. The CDR3 region has the DNA TGTGCCAGTAGACAGGGGGGCACAGATACGCAGTATTTT. It codes for CASRQGGTDTQYF.

CDR3 sequence: CASSPLSVYEQYF. The CDR3 nucleotides read TGTGCCAGCAGTCCTCTCAGCGTCTACGAGCAGTACTTC. This chain joins TRBV25-1 and TRBJ2-5, with D hard to call. The DNA matches TRBJ2-7 better at its end, which makes the J call doubtful. Germline V gene lookup returns CDR1 MGHDK and CDR2 SYGVNS. CDR3 length: 13 residues.

The chain has TRBV19 and TRBJ1-2, with 7 bases that match TRBD1. Germline-derived CDR1 and CDR2 are LNHDA and SQIVND (reference sequence). V gave up 6 bases and J gave up 2 bases; unmatched junction bases: 3. The CDR3 consists of 13 residues. CDR3: CASRGTENYGYTF. The CDR3, as DNA: TGTGCCAGTAGAGGGACAGAGAACTATGGCTACACCTTC.

The chain is built from TRBV7-6 and TRBJ2-5; no reliable D call. The DNA end lines up better with TRBJ2-7; the J call may be wrong. Per germline, CDR1 SGHVS and CDR2 FNYEAQ. The CDR3 spans 14 residues. In DNA, the CDR3 is TGTGCCAGCAGCTTAGATGATAGCTCCTACGAGCAGTACTTC. Protein sequence: CASSLDDSSYEQYF.

The gene calls are TRBV2 and TRBJ2-1; 7 bases agree with TRBD2. The CDR3 has 14 residues. After removal of 7 bases from V and 3 bases from J, the junction contained 6 bases not matched to a gene. Per germline, CDR1 SNHLY and CDR2 FYNNEI. The DNA for the CDR3 is TGTGCCAGCATGGGGACTACCCGCTACAATGAGCAGTTCTTC. It translates to CASMGTTRYNEQFF.

This clone came up a few times. The chain employs TRBV5-6 and TRBJ1-1; a weak D match, TRBD1 (5 bases). Germline CDR1 SGHDT, CDR2 YYEEEE. V was trimmed by 4 bases and J by 5 bases, leaving 12 bases between them. There are 13 residues in the CDR3. CDR3 in DNA: TGTGCCAGCAGCCCATCGGGGGAAACTGAAGCTTTCTTT. It specifies CASSPSGETEAFF.

This clone was counted only a few times. This chain connects TRBV9 to TRBJ1-2, with unresolved D. V was shortened by 0 bases and J by 4 bases, with 13 bases between the two germline ends. The CDR3 contains 15 residues. Germline CDR1 is SGDLS and CDR2 is YYNGEE. Here the CDR3 reads CASSVGDGILYGYTF. CDR3 nucleotide sequence: TGTGCCAGCAGCGTAGGAGACGGGATCCTCTATGGCTACACCTTC.

V gene TRBV29-1 combines with J gene TRBJ2-3, with a possible D match to TRBD1 (6 bases). Germline-derived CDR1 and CDR2 are SQVTM and ANQGSEA. V dropped 5 bases and J dropped 2 bases, with 23 bases sitting between them. The CDR3 runs to 17 residues. The CDR3: CSVIPRTADDDTDTQYF. In DNA, the CDR3 is TGCAGCGTTATTCCGAGGACAGCCGACGATGACACAGATACGCAGTATTTT.

This clone was observed once. The rearrangement joins TRBV7-9 to TRBJ2-1; D remains ambiguous. V was cut by 3 bases and J by 1 base, with 10 bases left in between. The length of the CDR3 is 15 residues. Germline V lookup: CDR1 SEHNR, CDR2 FQNEAQ (reference sequence). CDR3 sequence: CASSFLLESYNEQFF. The DNA of the CDR3 is TGTGCCAGCAGCTTTCTCCTAGAATCCTACAATGAGCAGTTCTTC.

The chain recombines TRBV13 with TRBJ2-3; 9 bases line up with TRBD2. The germline V gene encodes CDR1 PRHDT and CDR2 FYEKMQ (reference sequence). Trimming cost V 5 bases and J 6 bases; bases outside gene matches: 3. The CDR3 runs 13 residues. CDR3 sequence: CASSLREGDTQYF. CDR3 bases: TGTGCCAGCAGCCTGCGGGAGGGGGATACGCAGTATTTT.